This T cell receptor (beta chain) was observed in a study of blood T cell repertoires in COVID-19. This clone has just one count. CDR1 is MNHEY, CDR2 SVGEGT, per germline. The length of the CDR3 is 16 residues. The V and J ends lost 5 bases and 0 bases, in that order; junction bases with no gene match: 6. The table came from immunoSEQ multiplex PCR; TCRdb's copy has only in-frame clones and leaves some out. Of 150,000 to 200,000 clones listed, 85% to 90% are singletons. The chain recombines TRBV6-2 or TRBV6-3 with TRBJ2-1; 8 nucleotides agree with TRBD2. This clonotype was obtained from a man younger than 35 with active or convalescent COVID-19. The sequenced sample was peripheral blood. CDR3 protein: CASSHTSGYSYNEQFF. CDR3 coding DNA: TGTGCCAGCAGTCATACTAGCGGCTACTCCTACAATGAGCAGTTCTTC.